The following is a TCR beta chain sequence with its context. Antigen specificity is unknown. Clones were sequenced by immunoSEQ multiplex PCR, and TCRdb holds only the in-frame ones, with some missing. Counted here are about 120,000 clones, roughly 90% occurring once; the ten biggest clones make up roughly a tenth. This record comes from a study of T cell responses to AZD1222 COVID-19 vaccine. The CDR3 contains 16 residues. The germline V gene encodes CDR1 MGHRA and CDR2 YSYEKL. V was pared by 0 bases and J by 4 bases, with 12 bases between. General study findings and limits: Spike-specific TCR breadth rose after two AZD1222 doses, and depth rose as well. Nearly half of unique spike-specific TCRs reportedly avoided B.1.351 and B.1.1.7 mutated regions.

The TCR originated in an adult in good health. The sample here was peripheral blood, taken on day 0 of AZD1222 vaccination. V gene TRBV4-1 combines with J gene TRBJ2-2; D uncertain. For the CDR3, the DNA is TGCGCCAGCAGCCAAGATCTAGGTCGTGGCACCGGGGAGCTGTTTTTT. This gives the protein CASSQDLGRGTGELFF.